The clone carrying this T cell receptor (beta chain) was recorded many times. Its specificity is unknown. These data belong to a study of neurological immune-mediated disorders. TCRdb itself ran the 5' RACE reads through MiXCR, one entry per CDR3 protein. This repertoire shows roughly 70,000 distinct CDR3 sequences, 4% to 6% found once; its top ten account for around 2.8%. Whole-study findings and limits: Phylogenetic grouping put 18 of 34 multiple sclerosis patients' repertoires into one related-CDR3 cluster, a possible signature. HTLV-1-associated myelopathy led in TCR clonal expansion, while multiple sclerosis ranked lowest, below healthy controls.

Trimming cost V 1 base and J 1 base, with 4 bases left between them. Looked up from germline, CDR1 is SGHDT and CDR2 is YYEEEE. The CDR3 consists of 13 residues. The origin of this receptor is a woman aged 25 to 39 with multiple sclerosis. Material: PBMCs. The J gene is TRBJ2-3, the V gene TRBV5-6; D not resolved. CDR3 sequence: CASSLRGTDTQYF. In nucleotides, the CDR3 is TGTGCCAGCAGCTTGAGGGGCACAGATACGCAGTATTTT.